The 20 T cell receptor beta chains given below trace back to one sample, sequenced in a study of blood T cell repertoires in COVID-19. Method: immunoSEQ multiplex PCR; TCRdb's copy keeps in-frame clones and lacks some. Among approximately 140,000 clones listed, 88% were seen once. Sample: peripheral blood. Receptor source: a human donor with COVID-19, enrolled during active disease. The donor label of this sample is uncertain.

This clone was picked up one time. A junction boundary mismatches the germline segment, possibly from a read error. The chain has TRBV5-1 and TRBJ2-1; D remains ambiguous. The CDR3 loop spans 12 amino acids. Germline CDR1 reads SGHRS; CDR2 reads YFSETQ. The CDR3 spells CASSSSFNEQFF. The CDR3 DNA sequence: TGCGCCAGCAGCTCGTCCTTCAATGAGCAGTTCTTC.

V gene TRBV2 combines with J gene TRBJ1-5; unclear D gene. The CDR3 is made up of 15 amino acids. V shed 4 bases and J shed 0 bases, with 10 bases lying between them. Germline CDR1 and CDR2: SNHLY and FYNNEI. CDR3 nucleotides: TGTGCCAGCAGTGTGAACGTCTATAGCAATCAGCCCCAGCATTTT. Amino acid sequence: CASSVNVYSNQPQHF.

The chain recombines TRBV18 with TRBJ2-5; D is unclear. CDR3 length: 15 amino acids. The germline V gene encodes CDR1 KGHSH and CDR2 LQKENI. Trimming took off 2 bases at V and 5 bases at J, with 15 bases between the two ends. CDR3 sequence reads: CASSPYDGVRETQYF. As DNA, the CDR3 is TGTGCCAGCTCACCATACGACGGAGTAAGGGAGACCCAGTACTTC.

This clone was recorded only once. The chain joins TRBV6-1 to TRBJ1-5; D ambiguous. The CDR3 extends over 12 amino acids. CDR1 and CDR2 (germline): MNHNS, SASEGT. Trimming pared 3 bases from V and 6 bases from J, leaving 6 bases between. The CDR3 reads CASSDWSQPQHF. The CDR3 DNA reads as TGTGCCAGCAGTGATTGGAGTCAGCCCCAGCATTTT.

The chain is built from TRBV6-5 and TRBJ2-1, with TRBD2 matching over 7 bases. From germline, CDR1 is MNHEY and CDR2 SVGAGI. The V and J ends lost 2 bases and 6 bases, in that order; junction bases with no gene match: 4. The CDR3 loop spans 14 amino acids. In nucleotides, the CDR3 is TGTGCCAGCAGTTACCAGAGGACTAGCAATGAGCAGTTCTTC. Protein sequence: CASSYQRTSNEQFF.

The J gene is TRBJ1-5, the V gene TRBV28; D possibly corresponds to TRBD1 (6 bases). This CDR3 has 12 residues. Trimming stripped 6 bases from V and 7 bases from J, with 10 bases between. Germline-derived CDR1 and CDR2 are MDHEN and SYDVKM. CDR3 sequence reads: CASSWGGQPQHF. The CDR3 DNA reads TGTGCCAGCAGCTGGGGGGGCCAGCCCCAGCATTTT.

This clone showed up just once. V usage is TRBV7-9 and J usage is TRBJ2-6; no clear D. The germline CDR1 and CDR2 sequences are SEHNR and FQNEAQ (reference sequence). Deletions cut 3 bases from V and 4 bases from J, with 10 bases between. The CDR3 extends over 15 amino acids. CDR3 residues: CASSFRSPGANVLTF. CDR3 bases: TGTGCCAGCAGCTTCCGGTCCCCAGGGGCCAACGTCCTGACTTTC.

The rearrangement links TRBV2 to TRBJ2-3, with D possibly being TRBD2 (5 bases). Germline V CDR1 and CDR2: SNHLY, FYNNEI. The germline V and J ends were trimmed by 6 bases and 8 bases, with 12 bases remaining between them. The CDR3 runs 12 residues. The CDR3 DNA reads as TGTGCCAGCAGCACACTAGTTGGTACGCAGTATTTT. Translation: CASSTLVGTQYF.

The CDR3 sequence: CASSYDRVSTEAFF. For the CDR3, the DNA is TGTGCCAGCAGTTACGACAGGGTATCCACTGAAGCTTTCTTT. This rearrangement joins TRBV6-5 to TRBJ1-1, with TRBD1 matching over 7 bases. CDR1 and CDR2 (germline): MNHEY, SVGAGI. J lost 4 bases, V lost 2 bases, and 4 bases had no gene match. This CDR3 contains 14 residues.

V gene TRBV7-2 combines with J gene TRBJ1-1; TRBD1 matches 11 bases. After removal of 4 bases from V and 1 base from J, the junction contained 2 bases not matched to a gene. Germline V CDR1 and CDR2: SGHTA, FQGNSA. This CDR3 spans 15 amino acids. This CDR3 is CASSWTGGQNTEAFF. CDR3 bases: TGTGCCAGCAGCTGGACAGGGGGCCAGAACACTGAAGCTTTCTTT.

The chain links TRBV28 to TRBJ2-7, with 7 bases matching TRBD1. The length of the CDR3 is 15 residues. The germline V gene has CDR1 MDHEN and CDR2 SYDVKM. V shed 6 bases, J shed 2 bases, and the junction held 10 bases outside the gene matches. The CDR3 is CASSPGTVPPYEQYF. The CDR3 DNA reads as TGTGCCAGCAGCCCCGGGACAGTCCCCCCCTACGAGCAGTACTTC.

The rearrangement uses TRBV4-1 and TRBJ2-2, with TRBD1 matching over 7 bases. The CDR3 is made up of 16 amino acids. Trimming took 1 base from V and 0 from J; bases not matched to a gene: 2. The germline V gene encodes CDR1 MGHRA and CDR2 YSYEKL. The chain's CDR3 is CASSQGQGANTGELFF. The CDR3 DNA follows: TGCGCCAGCAGCCAAGGACAGGGCGCGAACACCGGGGAGCTGTTTTTT.

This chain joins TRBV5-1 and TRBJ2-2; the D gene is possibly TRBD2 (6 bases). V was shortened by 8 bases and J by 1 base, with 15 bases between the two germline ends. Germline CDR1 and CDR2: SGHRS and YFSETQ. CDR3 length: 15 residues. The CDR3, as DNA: TGCGCCAGTAGTCCGGAGGGAATGAACACCGGGGAGCTGTTTTTT. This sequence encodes CASSPEGMNTGELFF. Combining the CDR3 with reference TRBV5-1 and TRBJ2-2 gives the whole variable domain KAGVTQTPRYLIKTRGQQVTLSCSPISGHRSVSWYQQTPGQGLQFLFEYFSETQRNKGNFPGRFSGRQFSNSRSEMNVSTLELGDSALYLCASSPEGMNTGELFFGEGSRLTVL.

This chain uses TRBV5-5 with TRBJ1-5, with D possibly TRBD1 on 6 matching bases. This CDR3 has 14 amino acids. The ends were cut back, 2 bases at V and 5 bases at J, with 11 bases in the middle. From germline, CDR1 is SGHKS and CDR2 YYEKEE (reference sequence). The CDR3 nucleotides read TGTGCCAGCAGCTTCGGGGGGGCGGATCAGCCCCAGCATTTT. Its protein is CASSFGGADQPQHF.

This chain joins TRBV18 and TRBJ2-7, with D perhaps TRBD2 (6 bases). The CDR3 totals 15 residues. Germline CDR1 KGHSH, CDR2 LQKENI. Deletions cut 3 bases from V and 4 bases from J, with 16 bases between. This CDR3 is CASSPRGASGYEQYF. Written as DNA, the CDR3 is TGTGCCAGCTCACCGCGGGGCGCGAGTGGGTACGAGCAGTACTTC.

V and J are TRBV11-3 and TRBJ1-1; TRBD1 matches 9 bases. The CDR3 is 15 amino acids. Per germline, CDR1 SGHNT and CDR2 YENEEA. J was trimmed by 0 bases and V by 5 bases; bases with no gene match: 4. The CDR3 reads CASSIQGAMNTEAFF. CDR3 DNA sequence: TGTGCCAGCAGCATACAGGGGGCTATGAACACTGAAGCTTTCTTT.

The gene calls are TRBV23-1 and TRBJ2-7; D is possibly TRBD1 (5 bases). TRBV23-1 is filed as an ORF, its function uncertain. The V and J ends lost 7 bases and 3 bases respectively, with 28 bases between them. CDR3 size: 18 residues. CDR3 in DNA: TGCGCCAGCACCCGAAAAGGTCTGGGGCCATTCTCTCTCTACGAGCAGTACTTC. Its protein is CASTRKGLGPFSLYEQYF.

The CDR3 nucleotides read TGTGCCAGCAGACCAGACAGGGGGATAGGAAAACTGTTTTTT. Amino acids: CASRPDRGIGKLFF. This rearrangement joins TRBV7-8 to TRBJ1-4; 9 nucleotides agree with TRBD1. This CDR3 comprises 14 residues. The V gene's germline CDR1 is SGHVS and CDR2 FQNEAQ. V shed 6 bases and J 10 bases; nucleotides not matched to a gene: 9.

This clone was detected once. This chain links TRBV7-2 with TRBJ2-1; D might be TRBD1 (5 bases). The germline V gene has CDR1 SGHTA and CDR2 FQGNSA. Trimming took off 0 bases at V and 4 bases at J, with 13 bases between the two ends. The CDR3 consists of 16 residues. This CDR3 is CASSLAGAATYNEQFF. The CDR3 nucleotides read TGTGCCAGCAGCTTAGCTGGGGCAGCAACTTACAATGAGCAGTTCTTC.

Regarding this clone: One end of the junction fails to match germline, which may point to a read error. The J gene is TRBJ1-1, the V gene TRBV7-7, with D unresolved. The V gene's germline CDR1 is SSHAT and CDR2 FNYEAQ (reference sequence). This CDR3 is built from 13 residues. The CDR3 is CASSLRVDTEAFF. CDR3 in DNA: TGTGCTAGCAGCTTAAGAGTAGACACTGAAGCTTTCTTT.